These 10 T cell receptor beta chains were all obtained from the same sample, sequenced in a study of blood T cells in healthy people across ages. Primed by a sample-barcoded 5' primer and a J-beta primer mix, a second PCR proceeded for roughly 6 to 12 cycles. TCRdb ran MiXCR on the 5' RACE reads and lists one entry per CDR3 protein. The sample holds 550,000 to 650,000 distinct CDR3 sequences, approximately 30% seen once. The sample taken for sequencing was blood. The receptors were sampled from a woman over 75 in good health.

The table lists this clonotype with many counts. One end of the junction is discordant with germline, which a read error may explain. CDR3 loop: CASSLGDTGPSIQDTQYF. CDR3 nucleotide sequence: TGTGCCAGCAGCTTAGGTGATACGGGACCAAGCATCCAAGACACCCAGTACTTC. The V call is TRBV11-1, the J call TRBJ2-5; the D call may be TRBD1 or TRBD2 (5 bases each). Germline V lookup: CDR1 SGHAT, CDR2 FQDESV (reference sequence). There are 18 residues in the CDR3. Based on the CDR3 plus reference TRBV11-1 and TRBJ2-5, the full variable domain is EAEVAQSPRYKITEKSQAVAFWCDPISGHATLYWYRQILGQGPELLVQFQDESVVDDSQLPKDRFSAERLKGVDSTLKIQPAELGDSAMYLCASSLGDTGPSIQDTQYFGPGTRLLVL.

This clonotype was seen a handful of times. V gene TRBV2 combines with J gene TRBJ1-4, with D unresolved. Trimming left V 1 base short and J 6 bases short, with 0 bases between. This CDR3 is built from 11 residues. CDR1 and CDR2 (germline): SNHLY, FYNNEI. CDR3 nucleotide sequence: TGTGCCAGCAGTGAAGATGAAAAACTGTTTTTT. This codes for CASSEDEKLFF. The complete variable domain, with remaining parts taken from reference TRBV2 and TRBJ1-4, reads EPEVTQTPSHQVTQMGQEVILRCVPISNHLYFYWYRQILGQKVEFLVSFYNNEISEKSEIFDDQFSVERPDGSNFTLKIRSTKLEDSAMYFCASSEDEKLFFGSGTQLSVL.

The sample holds a few counts of this clonotype. This rearrangement joins TRBV27 to TRBJ1-1, with unresolved D. V gave up 2 bases and J gave up 5 bases, with 15 bases separating them. The germline CDR1 and CDR2 sequences are MNHEY and SMNVEV (reference sequence). This CDR3 contains 15 residues. CDR3 in DNA: TGTGCCAGCAGTTTAGATGGCCGGGATTGGACTGAAGCTTTCTTT. This gives the protein CASSLDGRDWTEAFF.

Many counts were recorded for this clonotype. Here the CDR3 reads CASSELGNSYEQYF. As DNA, the CDR3 is TGTGCCAGCAGTGAATTAGGAAACAGCTACGAGCAGTACTTC. The gene calls are TRBV6-1 and TRBJ2-7, with D uncertain. Deletions cut 2 bases from V and 3 bases from J, with 11 bases between. The length of the CDR3 is 14 residues. Looked up from germline, CDR1 is MNHNS and CDR2 is SASEGT.

V and J are TRBV5-5 and TRBJ2-1; the D call may be TRBD1 or TRBD2 (5 bases each). Germline CDR1 is SGHKS and CDR2 is YYEKEE (reference sequence). This CDR3 region has 15 residues. The ends were cut back, 4 bases at V and 4 bases at J, with 15 bases in the middle. CDR3 bases: TGTGCCAGCAGCAAGACCGGGACGAATTACAATGAGCAGTTCTTC. As protein: CASSKTGTNYNEQFF.

This clonotype has at least ten counts. The rearrangement joins TRBV28 to TRBJ2-7; 7 bases line up with TRBD1. The CDR3 covers 12 residues. J was trimmed by 6 bases and V by 5 bases; bases with no gene match: 4. The germline V gene has CDR1 MDHEN and CDR2 SYDVKM. The CDR3 DNA reads as TGTGCCAGCAGTACAACAGGGGTCGAGCAGTACTTC. This codes for CASSTTGVEQYF.

This clonotype was seen a handful of times. The junction shows a germline mismatch at one end, possibly a read error. Written as DNA, the CDR3 is TGTGCCAGCAGTTTAGGAAACACCATATATTTT. This gives the protein CASSLGNTIYF. V gene TRBV7-2 combines with J gene TRBJ1-3; no clear D gene. Germline lookup yields CDR1 SGHTA and CDR2 FQGNSA. This CDR3 contains 11 residues.

The genes are TRBV5-1 and TRBJ2-5; D is unresolved. Trimming left V 4 bases short and J 4 bases short, with 17 bases between. The CDR3 extends over 15 amino acids. CDR1 and CDR2 from the germline V gene are SGHRS and YFSETQ. The CDR3 sequence: CASSIGGSGGETQYF. The CDR3 DNA reads TGCGCCAGCAGCATTGGTGGGTCGGGCGGAGAGACCCAGTACTTC.

The chain links TRBV4-1 to TRBJ2-5; 7 nucleotides match TRBD2. The J call may not be correct, given that the DNA end is closer to TRBJ2-7. The V gene's germline CDR1 is MGHRA and CDR2 YSYEKL. The CDR3 is made up of 16 amino acids. CDR3 in DNA: TGCGCCAGCAGCCAAGCAATAGGGAGGGAGTACCACGAGCAGTACTTC. Residues: CASSQAIGREYHEQYF.

The J gene is TRBJ1-1, the V gene TRBV20-1, with unresolved D. Trimming removed 1 base from V and 3 bases from J, with 6 bases in between. Germline CDR1 is DFQATT and CDR2 is SNEGSKA (reference sequence). This CDR3 is built from 12 residues. DNA of the CDR3: TGCAGTGCTAGAGGAAGGGACACTGAAGCTTTCTTT. Translation gives CSARGRDTEAFF.